This TCR beta chain came from a study of T-cell reconstitution after alpha-beta-depleted transplantation in children. This clonotype was recorded at least ten times. The CDR3 extends over 12 amino acids. J gave up 5 bases and V 5 bases, and 6 bases lay outside the gene matches. Germline lookup yields CDR1 DFQATT and CDR2 SNEGSKA (reference sequence). Unique molecular identifiers tagged the TCRbeta library. Each CDR3 protein is one row after TCRdb ran MiXCR on the PCR reads. The data contain over 550,000 distinct CDR3 sequences, over 9.5% of them singletons. The chain combines TRBV20-1 with TRBJ2-7, with 7 bases matching TRBD2. The clonotype was recovered from a human donor who donated a stem cell graft to a child with acute myeloid leukemia. This specimen consisted of PBMCs from the stem cell graft donor, obtained from the stem cell graft. The CDR3 spells CSAHGLADEQYF. For the CDR3, the DNA is TGCAGTGCTCATGGGCTAGCGGACGAGCAGTACTTC.